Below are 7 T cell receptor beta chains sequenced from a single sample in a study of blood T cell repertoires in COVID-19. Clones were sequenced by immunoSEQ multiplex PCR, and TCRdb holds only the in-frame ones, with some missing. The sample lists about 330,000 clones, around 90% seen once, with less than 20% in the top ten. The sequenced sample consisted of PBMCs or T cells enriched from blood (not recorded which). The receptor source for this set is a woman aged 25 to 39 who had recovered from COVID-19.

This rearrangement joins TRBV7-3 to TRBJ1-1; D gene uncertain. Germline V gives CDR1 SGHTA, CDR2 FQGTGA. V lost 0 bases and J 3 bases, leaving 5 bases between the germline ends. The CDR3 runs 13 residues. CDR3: CASSLTADTEAFF. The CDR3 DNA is TGTGCCAGCAGCTTAACAGCGGACACTGAAGCTTTCTTT.

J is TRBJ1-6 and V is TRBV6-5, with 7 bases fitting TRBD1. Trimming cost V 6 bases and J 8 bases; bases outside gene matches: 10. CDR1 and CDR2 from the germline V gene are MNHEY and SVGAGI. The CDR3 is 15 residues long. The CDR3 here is CASRGQFLGDSPLHF. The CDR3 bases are TGTGCCAGCAGGGGACAGTTTTTAGGGGATTCACCCCTCCACTTT.

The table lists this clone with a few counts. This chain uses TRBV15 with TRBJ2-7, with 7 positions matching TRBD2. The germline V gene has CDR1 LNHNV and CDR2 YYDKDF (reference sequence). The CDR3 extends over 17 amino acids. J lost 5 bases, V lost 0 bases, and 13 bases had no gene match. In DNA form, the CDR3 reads TGTGCCACCAGCAGAGATAATAGGGATAGCGGGTTCGACGAGCAGTACTTC. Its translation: CATSRDNRDSGFDEQYF.

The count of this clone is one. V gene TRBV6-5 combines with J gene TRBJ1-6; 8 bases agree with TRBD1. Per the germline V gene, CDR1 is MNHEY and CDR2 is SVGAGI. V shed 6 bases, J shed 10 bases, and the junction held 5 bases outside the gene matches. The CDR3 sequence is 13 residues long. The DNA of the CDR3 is TGTGCCAGCAGCGGACAGGGACCATCACCCCTCCACTTT. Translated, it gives CASSGQGPSPLHF.

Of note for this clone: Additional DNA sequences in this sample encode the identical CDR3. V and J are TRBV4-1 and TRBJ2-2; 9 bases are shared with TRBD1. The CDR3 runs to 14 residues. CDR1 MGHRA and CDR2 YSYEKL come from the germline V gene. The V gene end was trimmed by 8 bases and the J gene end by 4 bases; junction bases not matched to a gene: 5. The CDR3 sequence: CASSRDRATGELFF. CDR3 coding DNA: TGCGCCAGCTCACGGGACAGGGCCACCGGGGAGCTGTTTTTT.

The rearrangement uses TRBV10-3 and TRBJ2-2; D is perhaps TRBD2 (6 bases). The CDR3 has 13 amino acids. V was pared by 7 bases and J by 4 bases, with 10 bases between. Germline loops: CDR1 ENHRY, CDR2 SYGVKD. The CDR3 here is CAIKGGITGELFF. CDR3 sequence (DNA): TGTGCCATCAAGGGCGGGATCACCGGGGAGCTGTTTTTT.

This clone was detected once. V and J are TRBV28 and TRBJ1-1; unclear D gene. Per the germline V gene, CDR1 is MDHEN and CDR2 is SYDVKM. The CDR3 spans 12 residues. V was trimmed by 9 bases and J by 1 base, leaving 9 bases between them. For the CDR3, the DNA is TGTGCCAGTCTGACAACGAACACTGAAGCTTTCTTT. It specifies CASLTTNTEAFF.